This T cell receptor beta chain stems from a study of blood T cell repertoires in COVID-19. Study at large: Acute and convalescent COVID-19 samples came from the United States, Italy and Spain. The cDNA or gDNA used as material had been derived from T cells, B-cell-depleted T cells, or PBMCs.

Authors' processing steps: Estimation of nucleated cell counts relied on the amplification of reference gene primers. Profiling relied on immunoSEQ multiplex PCR, and the TCRdb table lists in-frame clones only, not all of them. V and J calls and clone size are copied from that table; D and trimming were computed from the DNA. The table includes around 150,000 clones, 80% to 90% detected once. Germline V gene data show CDR1 as MDHEN and CDR2 as SYDVKM. The CDR3 loop spans 12 amino acids. The V end was cut by 2 bases, the J end by 7 bases, with 7 bases between. The sequence came from a woman aged 45-65 years in a cohort sampled during active or convalescent COVID-19. Sample: peripheral blood. The gene calls are TRBV28 and TRBJ2-3; no reliable D call. CDR3 in DNA: TGTGCCAGCAGTTTAGTGAGATATACGCAGTATTTT. Translated, it gives CASSLVRYTQYF.